This T cell receptor beta chain was documented in a study of blood T cells in healthy people across ages. Primers used in a second PCR of roughly 7 to 11 cycles were a sample-barcoded 5' primer and a J-beta primer mix. TCRdb used MiXCR to reprocess the 5' RACE reads, holding one entry per CDR3 protein. The sample lists about 1.4 million distinct CDR3 sequences; roughly 60% were seen once. As for this clonotype: Antigen: not known.

Germline V lookup: CDR1 MGHRA, CDR2 YSYEKL. The ends were cut back, 4 bases at V and 3 bases at J, with 12 bases in the middle. This CDR3 region has 14 residues. Study findings and constraints: A roughly linear fall in TCR beta diversity per million T cells was seen with increasing age.

Approximately 10 milliliters was the volume of peripheral blood drawn from each donor. The V and J genes are TRBV4-1 and TRBJ1-1; D gene uncertain. The receptor comes from a man younger than 30 in good health. The material sequenced was blood. The CDR3 protein is CASSRGPWDTEAFF. CDR3 DNA: TGCGCCAGCAGCCGAGGACCTTGGGACACTGAAGCTTTCTTT.